Presented here are 31 T cell receptor beta chains from one specimen sequenced in a study of cytomegalovirus exposure and HLA in healthy donors (dated by TCRdb to about 2017). Receptor amplification or capture employed the immunoSEQ multiplex PCR assay. The multiplex PCR relied on a mix of 60 forward primers for TCR Vbeta segments and 13 reverse primers for TCR Jbeta segments. This is the immuneACCESS table as TCRdb keeps it, with only in-frame sequences that have V and J called. A part of the clones is gone; compared with another copy, unresolved V genes explain less than half, and the rest is unexplained. The sample records over 150,000 clones, 68% of which are singletons. The top ten clonotypes cover about 1.3% of the sample. Sequencing input: PBMCs. These receptors were collected from a man between 45 and 60 years old in good health and CMV-seronegative.

V and J are TRBV7-9 and TRBJ1-1; 10 nucleotides match TRBD1. This CDR3 has 15 residues. V lost 5 bases and J lost 4; bases outside the gene matches: 7. Germline CDR1 is SEHNR and CDR2 is FQNEAQ (reference sequence). The CDR3, as DNA: TGTGCCAGCAGCCAGGGACAGGGGCGGGTCACTGAAGCTTTCTTT. It codes for CASSQGQGRVTEAFF.

The chain recombines TRBV6-1 with TRBJ2-5; weak D call: TRBD1 (7 bases). CDR1 is MNHNS, CDR2 SASEGT, per germline. Trimming removed 4 bases from V and 4 bases from J, with 16 bases in between. The CDR3 spans 15 residues. CDR3 amino acids: CASSAVEGAGETQYF. The CDR3 DNA reads TGTGCCAGCAGTGCGGTGGAGGGGGCGGGAGAGACCCAGTACTTC.

The chain employs TRBV4-1 and TRBJ2-1; 7 nucleotides match TRBD1. Unmatched junction bases numbered 4, after V lost 4 bases and J lost 1 base. The CDR3 runs 15 residues. Germline assignment: CDR1 MGHRA and CDR2 YSYEKL. The CDR3 spells CASSRQGGSYNEQFF. As DNA, the CDR3 is TGCGCCAGCAGCCGACAGGGCGGATCCTACAATGAGCAGTTCTTC.

This clone was detected only once. J is TRBJ1-2 and V is TRBV11-1, with a possible D match to TRBD1 (6 bases). This CDR3 region has 15 residues. V lost 4 bases and J lost 4, with 16 bases in between. Germline V gene data show CDR1 as SGHAT and CDR2 as FQDESV (reference sequence). The CDR3 protein is CASSSPDSPFYGYTF. The CDR3 bases are TGTGCCAGCAGCTCCCCGGACAGTCCATTCTATGGCTACACCTTC.

The rearrangement uses TRBV2 and TRBJ2-7; TRBD2 might be the D (12 bases). The CDR3 runs 20 residues. The V gene lost 11 bases and the J gene lost 2 bases, with 37 bases spanning the gap. Germline loops: CDR1 SNHLY, CDR2 FYNNEI. The CDR3 DNA follows: TGTGCCTCCGGGACAGGGGGAAGGACTAGCGGGGCCGGGGGCCCCTACGAGCAGTACTTC. It specifies CASGTGGRTSGAGGPYEQYF.

The J gene is TRBJ2-2, the V gene TRBV11-1, with D perhaps matching TRBD1 (6 bases). This CDR3 comprises 15 residues. Per germline, CDR1 SGHAT and CDR2 FQDESV (reference sequence). V lost 4 bases and J lost 8, with 17 bases in between. The CDR3 DNA sequence: TGTGCCAGCAGCTGGGGGAACAGGGTAACGGGGGAGCTGTTTTTT. Translation: CASSWGNRVTGELFF. Using reference TRBV11-1 and TRBJ2-2 for the parts outside the CDR3, the full variable domain is EAEVAQSPRYKITEKSQAVAFWCDPISGHATLYWYRQILGQGPELLVQFQDESVVDDSQLPKDRFSAERLKGVDSTLKIQPAELGDSAMYLCASSWGNRVTGELFFGEGSRLTVL.

The chain employs TRBV11-3 and TRBJ1-1; 10 nucleotides agree with TRBD1. Germline V gene lookup returns CDR1 SGHNT and CDR2 YENEEA. The CDR3 is 16 amino acids. Germline trimming cut 0 bases from V and 5 bases from J; bases unmatched to any gene: 6. The DNA of the CDR3 is TGTGCCAGCAGCTTAGAAGGGACAGGGGATCGGACTGAAGCTTTCTTT. Translated, it gives CASSLEGTGDRTEAFF.

The chain recombines TRBV6-5 with TRBJ2-7; unclear D gene. V lost 6 bases to trimming and J lost 0 bases, with 12 bases between them. The CDR3 totals 14 residues. Germline V gives CDR1 MNHEY, CDR2 SVGAGI. The CDR3 DNA reads as TGTGCCAGCAGCCTAAGATGGAGCTCCTACGAGCAGTACTTC. This sequence encodes CASSLRWSSYEQYF.

This rearrangement joins TRBV9 to TRBJ2-3; no clear D gene. Germline CDR1 reads SGDLS; CDR2 reads YYNGEE. The V end lost 0 bases, the J end lost 4 bases, and 12 bases lay between the germline ends. The CDR3 has 15 residues. In nucleotides, the CDR3 is TGTGCCAGCAGCGTAGGTGACCTAGATCCAGATACGCAGTATTTT. This gives the protein CASSVGDLDPDTQYF. Filled out from reference TRBV9 and TRBJ2-3, the complete variable domain reads DSGVTQTPKHLITATGQRVTLRCSPRSGDLSVYWYQQSLDQGLQFLIQYYNGEERAKGNILERFSAQQFPDLHSELNLSSLELGDSALYFCASSVGDLDPDTQYFGPGTRLTVL.

The chain couples TRBV5-1 to TRBJ1-2, with TRBD1 matching 9 bases. This CDR3 has 17 amino acids. The ends lost 0 bases at V and 4 bases at J; junction bases unmatched: 10. The V gene's germline CDR1 is SGHRS and CDR2 YFSETQ. The chain's CDR3 is CASSLDYDRDRVYGYTF. DNA of the CDR3: TGCGCCAGCAGCTTGGACTATGACAGGGACAGGGTCTATGGCTACACCTTC. Filled out from reference TRBV5-1 and TRBJ1-2, the complete variable domain reads KAGVTQTPRYLIKTRGQQVTLSCSPISGHRSVSWYQQTPGQGLQFLFEYFSETQRNKGNFPGRFSGRQFSNSRSEMNVSTLELGDSALYLCASSLDYDRDRVYGYTFGSGTRLTVV.

This chain connects TRBV5-1 to TRBJ2-5; tentative D call: TRBD2 (6 bases). This CDR3 has 15 residues. Germline V gene sequence: CDR1 SGHRS, CDR2 YFSETQ. V was clipped by 1 base and J by 4 bases, with 14 bases between them. The CDR3 nucleotides are TGCGCCAGCAGCTTGCGGGCGGGGCAGCGAGAGACCCAGTACTTC. As protein: CASSLRAGQRETQYF.

This clone was seen a single time. This chain links TRBV6-5 with TRBJ1-2; 9 bases are a match to TRBD1. Germline-derived CDR1 and CDR2 are MNHEY and SVGAGI. CDR3 size: 13 residues. Trimming removed 4 bases from V and 8 bases from J; junction bases left unmatched: 5. The CDR3 here is CASSLQGAGGYTF. The CDR3 DNA sequence: TGTGCCAGCAGTTTACAGGGGGCTGGAGGCTACACCTTC.

The chain employs TRBV7-9 and TRBJ2-7; 11 bases map to TRBD1. V was pared by 3 bases and J by 3 bases, with 4 bases of the junction left unmatched. CDR3 length: 15 residues. Germline V gene sequence: CDR1 SEHNR, CDR2 FQNEAQ (reference sequence). CDR3 in amino acids: CASSFRGTGGYEQYF. Here the CDR3 DNA reads TGTGCCAGCAGCTTTAGGGGGACAGGGGGCTACGAGCAGTACTTC.

The chain uses TRBV7-9 and TRBJ1-2; D gene unclear. Germline lookup yields CDR1 SEHNR and CDR2 FQNEAQ (reference sequence). The CDR3 has 14 amino acids. The ends were cut back, 5 bases at V and 2 bases at J, with 12 bases in the middle. This CDR3 is CASSPRGINYGYTF. Here the CDR3 DNA reads TGTGCCAGCAGCCCACGAGGGATAAACTATGGCTACACCTTC.

The chain recombines TRBV29-1 with TRBJ1-1; tentatively, D is TRBD1 (6 bases). The CDR3 consists of 14 residues. Trimming cost V 7 bases and J 5 bases, with 20 bases left between them. Germline V gives CDR1 SQVTM, CDR2 ANQGSEA. CDR3 sequence (DNA): TGCAGCGCCCTCCGACAGGAGAGGAGAACTGAAGCTTTCTTT. Its translation: CSALRQERRTEAFF. The variable domain in full, with the rest retrieved from reference TRBV29-1 and TRBJ1-1, is SAVISQKPSRDICQRGTSLTIQCQVDSQVTMMFWYRQQPGQSLTLIATANQGSEATYESGFVIDKFPISRPNLTFSTLTVSNMSPEDSSIYLCSALRQERRTEAFFGQGTRLTVV.

The chain carries TRBV10-3 and TRBJ1-2; D gene uncertain. V lost 6 bases, J lost 0 bases, and 14 bases lay in between. Germline loops: CDR1 ENHRY, CDR2 SYGVKD. The length of the CDR3 is 15 residues. The CDR3 protein is CAIRDPEGSNYGYTF. CDR3 DNA: TGTGCCATCAGAGACCCGGAGGGTTCTAACTATGGCTACACCTTC.

This clone has just a few counts. The chain joins TRBV5-1 to TRBJ2-4; D possibly corresponds to TRBD1 (6 bases). Trimming cost V 0 bases and J 1 base, with 20 bases left between them. The CDR3 is 19 residues long. Germline CDR1 SGHRS, CDR2 YFSETQ. CDR3 in amino acids: CASSLEVYNLGAAKNIQYF. The CDR3 bases are TGCGCCAGCAGCTTGGAAGTTTATAATCTGGGGGCGGCCAAAAACATTCAGTACTTC.

The chain recombines TRBV7-3 with TRBJ1-5; D is ambiguous. The CDR3 is made up of 13 amino acids. Trimming pared 0 bases from V and 9 bases from J, leaving 9 bases between. The germline CDR1 and CDR2 sequences are SGHTA and FQGTGA. CDR3 loop: CASSLTIRAPQHF. The CDR3 coding sequence is TGTGCCAGCAGCTTAACGATTCGCGCGCCCCAGCATTTT.

The J gene is TRBJ2-7, the V gene TRBV9, with 9 bases that match TRBD1. After removal of 4 bases from V and 5 bases from J, the junction contained 7 bases not matched to a gene. Germline V gene data show CDR1 as SGDLS and CDR2 as YYNGEE. This CDR3 is 14 amino acids long. The CDR3, as DNA: TGTGCCAGCAGCCCTCGGGACAGGGTCCACGAGCAGTACTTC. This gives the protein CASSPRDRVHEQYF.

The chain employs TRBV5-4 and TRBJ1-2, with 7 positions matching TRBD1. The CDR3 runs to 15 residues. The trim removed 1 base at V and 7 bases at J, leaving 10 bases unmatched. The germline V gene encodes CDR1 SGHNT and CDR2 YYREEE (reference sequence). The CDR3 bases are TGTGCCAGCAGCTTGCCGGGTGGGCAGGGGGGTGGCTACACCTTC. Translation gives CASSLPGGQGGGYTF.

This chain links TRBV28 with TRBJ1-2; tentative D call: TRBD1 (6 bases). V lost 6 bases and J lost 1, with 15 bases in between. The germline gives CDR1 MDHEN, CDR2 SYDVKM. The CDR3 extends over 15 amino acids. The CDR3 DNA sequence: TGTGCCAGCAGAATGACAGGCCGATTTAACTATGGCTACACCTTC. Translated: CASRMTGRFNYGYTF.

The sample holds a few counts of this clone. Within the sample, other DNA sequences also encode this same CDR3. The chain couples TRBV6-5 to TRBJ1-6, with TRBD1 as a possible D gene (5 bases). The CDR3 has 12 amino acids. CDR1 and CDR2 (germline): MNHEY, SVGAGI. V lost 7 bases and J lost 10, with 11 bases in between. This CDR3 reads CASTQGRSPLHF. Here the CDR3 DNA reads TGTGCCAGCACGCAGGGCCGATCACCCCTCCACTTT.

This sequence joins TRBV5-8 and TRBJ2-3, with TRBD1 as a possible D gene (6 bases). The CDR3 has 15 amino acids. Trimming pared 3 bases from V and 0 bases from J, leaving 11 bases between. CDR1 and CDR2 from the germline V gene are SGHTS and YDEGEE. CDR3 residues: CASSSTGLSTDTQYF. The CDR3 DNA reads as TGTGCCAGCAGCTCCACAGGGCTAAGCACAGATACGCAGTATTTT.

This chain uses TRBV7-2 with TRBJ1-4; 7 bases agree with TRBD1. Germline assignment: CDR1 SGHTA and CDR2 FQGNSA. Germline trimming cut 3 bases from V and 7 bases from J; bases unmatched to any gene: 2. The CDR3 totals 13 residues. CDR3 coding DNA: TGTGCCAGCAGCTTGGGGACAGCTGAAAAACTGTTTTTT. Translated: CASSLGTAEKLFF.

The chain recombines TRBV6-1 with TRBJ2-7; TRBD2 might be the D (6 bases). The CDR3 is 16 amino acids. V dropped 1 base and J dropped 1 base, with 14 bases sitting between them. Germline V gives CDR1 MNHNS, CDR2 SASEGT. The CDR3 nucleotides read TGTGCCAGCAGTGAAGGGGGGGTCATGTTTTCCTACGAGCAGTACTTC. As protein: CASSEGGVMFSYEQYF.

The V gene is TRBV6-5, the J gene TRBJ2-7; 9 nucleotides agree with TRBD1. Germline CDR1 reads MNHEY; CDR2 reads SVGAGI. Germline trimming cut 8 bases from V and 1 base from J; bases unmatched to any gene: 6. CDR3 size: 14 residues. The CDR3 DNA follows: TGTGCCAGCGGGAGGACAGGGGCTTCCTACGAGCAGTACTTC. Amino acids: CASGRTGASYEQYF.

The rearrangement uses TRBV27 and TRBJ2-6, with TRBD1 matching over 7 bases. Trimming took 4 bases from V and 1 from J; bases not matched to a gene: 7. Germline V gene lookup returns CDR1 MNHEY and CDR2 SMNVEV (reference sequence). The CDR3 consists of 17 residues. The CDR3 sequence: CASSYAGTESGANVLTF. The CDR3 DNA follows: TGTGCCAGCAGTTACGCCGGGACAGAATCTGGGGCCAACGTCCTGACTTTC.

V and J are TRBV19 and TRBJ1-5; D perhaps matches TRBD1 (6 bases). The CDR3 length is 15 residues. V was cut by 0 bases and J by 6 bases, with 12 bases left in between. Germline-derived CDR1 and CDR2 are LNHDA and SQIVND (reference sequence). CDR3 sequence reads: CASSIEGRGAQPQHF. The CDR3 bases are TGTGCCAGTAGTATAGAGGGCAGGGGTGCTCAGCCCCAGCATTTT. Supplemented by reference TRBV19 and TRBJ1-5, the full variable domain reads DGGITQSPKYLFRKEGQNVTLSCEQNLNHDAMYWYRQDPGQGLRLIYYSQIVNDFQKGDIAEGYSVSREKKESFPLTVTSAQKNPTAFYLCASSIEGRGAQPQHFGDGTRLSIL.

The chain couples TRBV19 to TRBJ1-3; 11 bases line up with TRBD1. The CDR3 spans 16 residues. Germline CDR1 and CDR2: LNHDA and SQIVND (reference sequence). The ends lost 6 bases at V and 2 bases at J; junction bases unmatched: 6. Written as DNA, the CDR3 is TGTGCCAGTAGACCAGCGGACAGGGGGCCTGGAAACACCATATATTTT. This sequence encodes CASRPADRGPGNTIYF.

J is TRBJ1-5 and V is TRBV6-6, with D possibly being TRBD1 (6 bases). This CDR3 has 16 amino acids. Germline V lookup: CDR1 MNHNY, CDR2 SVGAGI (reference sequence). The V end was cut by 5 bases, the J end by 0 bases, with 14 bases between. The CDR3 region has the DNA TGTGCCAGCAGTACCCTACAGGGCGATAGCAATCAGCCCCAGCATTTT. Translation gives CASSTLQGDSNQPQHF.

The J gene is TRBJ2-7, the V gene TRBV7-6; 10 bases line up with TRBD1. Germline CDR1 SGHVS, CDR2 FNYEAQ. There are 14 residues in the CDR3. The V segment lost 5 bases and the J segment 7 bases; nucleotides outside the gene matches: 8. CDR3 in DNA: TGTGCCAGCAGCCCATCAGACAGGGGGCTAGAGCAGTACTTC. Its protein product is CASSPSDRGLEQYF. Looking up the rest from reference TRBV7-6 and TRBJ2-7 gives the full variable domain: GAGVSQSPRYKVTKRGQDVALRCDPISGHVSLYWYRQALGQGPEFLTYFNYEAQQDKSGLPNDRFSAERPEGSISTLTIQRTEQRDSAMYRCASSPSDRGLEQYFGPGTRLTVT.